This T cell receptor beta chain was retrieved from a study of spatial heterogeneity in lung cancer. Overall study results and limits: Tumoral mutation counts were tracked by counts of expanded intratumoral alpha and beta TCRs.

By share of the sample, this clonotype is medium-sized (0.01 to 0.1%). The antigen is undetermined. TCRdb analysed the 5' RACE reads with MiXCR anew, one entry per CDR3 protein. The repertoire holds approximately 4,600 distinct CDR3 sequences, with around 8% as singletons. As to time point: sample taken at primary tumor resection. V shed 3 bases and J 4 bases; nucleotides not matched to a gene: 2. Germline V gene sequence: CDR1 MDHEN, CDR2 SYDVKM. This CDR3 contains 15 residues. The material sequenced was lung tumor tissue, taken at surgery. The rearrangement uses TRBV28 and TRBJ1-3; 11 nucleotides line up with TRBD1. The receptor comes from a male donor with early-stage non-small cell lung cancer. CDR3 nucleotides: TGTGCCAGCAGTTTGGACAGGGGGCCAGGAAACACCATATATTTT. Translated, it gives CASSLDRGPGNTIYF.